The 23 T cell receptor beta chains reported below all come from one sample, sequenced in a study of CD8 T cells in ankylosing spondylitis. TCRdb re-called the 5' RACE reads through MiXCR, storing one row per CDR3 protein. Counted here are tens of thousands of distinct CDR3 sequences, about 6% occurring once; the ten biggest clones make up around 5.3%. Material: synovial fluid, either unsorted or a sorted T cell fraction (not recorded which). The source of these receptors is a male donor with ankylosing spondylitis.

This clonotype was recorded at least ten times. The J gene is TRBJ2-2, the V gene TRBV12-3 or TRBV12-4, with a possible D match to TRBD1 (6 bases). The CDR3 sequence is 14 residues long. Trimming cost V 6 bases and J 4 bases, with 12 bases left between them. CDR3 residues: CASRPQGFTGELFF. The CDR3 DNA reads TGTGCCAGCAGGCCACAGGGTTTCACCGGGGAGCTGTTTTTT.

This clonotype was observed at least ten times. CDR3 protein: CSVFGGRRGYTF. The CDR3 DNA sequence: TGCAGCGTTTTTGGGGGACGCCGTGGCTACACCTTC. The chain uses TRBV29-1 and TRBJ1-2; perhaps TRBD1 as D (5 bases). Looked up from germline, CDR1 is SQVTM and CDR2 is ANQGSEA. Trimming removed 5 bases at V and 7 bases at J, with 14 bases between. The CDR3 is 12 residues long.

CDR3 sequence (DNA): TGTGCCAGCAGTTTTTCAGGGTACAACACTGAAGCTTTCTTT. It translates to CASSFSGYNTEAFF. This chain connects TRBV28 to TRBJ1-1; tentative D call: TRBD1 (5 bases). Trimming stripped 3 bases from V and 2 bases from J, with 10 bases between. Germline V CDR1 and CDR2: MDHEN, SYDVKM. This CDR3 contains 14 residues.

This clonotype was counted many times. The chain uses TRBV29-1 and TRBJ1-1, with D maybe TRBD1 (5 bases). This CDR3 comprises 13 residues. V dropped 6 bases and J dropped 0 bases, with 11 bases sitting between them. Germline CDR1 is SQVTM and CDR2 is ANQGSEA. CDR3 sequence reads: CSVGGVMNTEAFF. CDR3 nucleotide sequence: TGCAGCGTCGGAGGGGTAATGAACACTGAAGCTTTCTTT.

This clonotype was seen many times. V usage is TRBV28 and J usage is TRBJ1-1, with TRBD1 matching over 7 bases. Trimming took 3 bases from V and 5 from J; bases not matched to a gene: 9. This CDR3 has 15 amino acids. The germline V gene has CDR1 MDHEN and CDR2 SYDVKM. Written as DNA, the CDR3 is TGTGCCAGCAGTTTCGACAGGGCCTGGGAAACTGAAGCTTTCTTT. Translation gives CASSFDRAWETEAFF. Looking up the rest from reference TRBV28 and TRBJ1-1 gives the full variable domain: DVKVTQSSRYLVKRTGEKVFLECVQDMDHENMFWYRQDPGLGLRLIYFSYDVKMKEKGDIPEGYSVSREKKERFSLILESASTNQTSMYLCASSFDRAWETEAFFGQGTRLTVV.

The chain combines TRBV7-9 with TRBJ1-4; the D gene is possibly TRBD1 (6 bases). From germline, CDR1 is SEHNR and CDR2 FQNEAQ (reference sequence). Trimming shortened V by 5 bases and J by 6 bases, and 19 bases separated the two germline ends. This CDR3 is built from 16 residues. Written as DNA, the CDR3 is TGTGCCAGCAGCCCCGGGACATTGACTGGGGATGAAAAACTGTTTTTT. Amino acids: CASSPGTLTGDEKLFF.

V is TRBV28 and J is TRBJ2-5; D possibly matches TRBD1 or TRBD2 (5 bases each). V gave up 7 bases and J gave up 6 bases, with 18 bases separating them. The CDR3 sequence is 14 residues long. Germline-derived CDR1 and CDR2 are MDHEN and SYDVKM. CDR3 DNA sequence: TGTGCCAGCACCCTGTCGGGACCAGGCAAGACCCAGTACTTC. Translating gives CASTLSGPGKTQYF.

V gene TRBV25-1 combines with J gene TRBJ1-1; TRBD1 is a possible D gene (5 bases). Germline V CDR1 and CDR2: MGHDK, SYGVNS. The CDR3 is made up of 14 amino acids. V was cut by 1 base and J by 6 bases, with 12 bases left in between. CDR3: CASSEWEGRAEAFF. CDR3 coding DNA: TGTGCCAGCAGTGAATGGGAGGGACGGGCTGAAGCTTTCTTT.

This clonotype was picked up many times. This chain links TRBV28 with TRBJ2-3; D call uncertain. The CDR3 has 15 residues. Trimming cost V 4 bases and J 4 bases, with 15 bases left between them. Germline V CDR1 and CDR2: MDHEN, SYDVKM. The chain's CDR3 is CASSSPSRVPDTQYF. The CDR3 nucleotides read TGTGCCAGCAGTTCCCCTAGTCGAGTCCCAGATACGCAGTATTTT.

This clonotype was seen repeatedly, ten times or more. The DNA for the CDR3 is TGTGCCAGCAGCTTAGCACGCCCTGGCAGCTCCTACAATGAGCAGTTCTTC. Amino acid sequence: CASSLARPGSSYNEQFF. The V and J genes are TRBV7-8 and TRBJ2-1; D is unclear. The CDR3 has 17 amino acids. V was shortened by 0 bases and J by 0 bases, with 12 bases between the two germline ends. The germline gives CDR1 SGHVS, CDR2 FQNEAQ.

This clonotype was observed at least ten times. The chain is built from TRBV20-1 and TRBJ2-7; TRBD1 is a possible D gene (5 bases). CDR3 length equals 12 residues. V was cut by 6 bases and J by 3 bases, with 12 bases left in between. Germline V CDR1 and CDR2: DFQATT, SNEGSKA (reference sequence). The chain's CDR3 is CSASVQGYEQYF. DNA for the CDR3: TGCAGTGCCAGTGTCCAGGGCTACGAGCAGTACTTC.

This rearrangement joins TRBV6-1 to TRBJ2-3, with D possibly matching TRBD2 (5 bases). The CDR3 runs to 14 residues. V was cut by 7 bases and J by 0 bases, with 11 bases left in between. CDR1 is MNHNS, CDR2 SASEGT, per germline. The CDR3 loop is CASTEDWSTDTQYF. The CDR3, as DNA: TGTGCCAGCACGGAGGATTGGAGCACAGATACGCAGTATTTT.

This clonotype was seen many times. The V gene is TRBV5-1, the J gene TRBJ2-7; perhaps TRBD1 as D (6 bases). Trimming took 4 bases from V and 9 from J, leaving 17 bases between them. This CDR3 has 13 amino acids. CDR1 is SGHRS and CDR2 is YFSETQ in the germline V gene. CDR3 protein: CASSPLTGERQYF. The CDR3 coding sequence is TGCGCCAGCAGCCCCCTGACAGGCGAGCGGCAGTACTTC.

This clonotype was counted at least ten times. The chain has TRBV29-1 and TRBJ1-6; 7 bases line up with TRBD1. CDR1 and CDR2 from the germline V gene are SQVTM and ANQGSEA. This CDR3 is 12 amino acids long. V shed 4 bases and J 12 bases; nucleotides not matched to a gene: 6. CDR3 sequence (DNA): TGCAGCGTTGGCAACAGGGGCGAACCCCTCCACTTT. Protein sequence: CSVGNRGEPLHF.

This clonotype was counted ten times or more. This chain links TRBV28 with TRBJ1-2; D perhaps matches TRBD1 (5 bases). Trimming stripped 6 bases from V and 2 bases from J, with 16 bases between. Germline V gene lookup returns CDR1 MDHEN and CDR2 SYDVKM. This CDR3 is built from 15 residues. CDR3 loop: CASRRAGSYNYGYTF. The CDR3 region has the DNA TGTGCCAGCAGGCGAGCAGGGAGTTACAACTATGGCTACACCTTC.

This chain uses TRBV6-1 with TRBJ1-5, with TRBD1 identical over 10 bases. Germline trimming cut 5 bases from V and 5 bases from J; bases unmatched to any gene: 3. Germline-derived CDR1 and CDR2 are MNHNS and SASEGT. The CDR3 extends over 14 amino acids. The CDR3 DNA reads as TGTGCCAGCAGTCTGGGGACAGGGGATCAGCCCCAGCATTTT. This sequence encodes CASSLGTGDQPQHF.

This clonotype appeared many times. The rearrangement uses TRBV2 and TRBJ2-5; D might be TRBD1 (6 bases). The CDR3 totals 14 residues. Per germline, CDR1 SNHLY and CDR2 FYNNEI. Between the trimmed V and J ends, which lost 1 base and 4 bases, there was a span of 10 bases. CDR3 DNA sequence: TGTGCCAGCAGTGAAGGCAGGGGTTTAGAGACCCAGTACTTC. Amino acids: CASSEGRGLETQYF.

This clonotype was seen a handful of times. This sequence joins TRBV5-1 and TRBJ2-7; 15 nucleotides match TRBD2. This CDR3 is built from 18 residues. V shed 1 base, J shed 0 bases, and the junction held 5 bases outside the gene matches. Per the germline V gene, CDR1 is SGHRS and CDR2 is YFSETQ. The CDR3 reads CASSLIGTSGRSSYEQYF. As DNA, the CDR3 is TGCGCCAGCAGCTTGATCGGGACTAGCGGGAGGAGCTCCTACGAGCAGTACTTC.

This clonotype was seen at least ten times. The rearrangement uses TRBV20-1 and TRBJ1-5; D remains ambiguous. V lost 0 bases, J lost 0 bases, and 12 bases lay in between. In germline, CDR1 is DFQATT, CDR2 SNEGSKA (reference sequence). CDR3 length: 16 residues. The CDR3 DNA follows: TGCAGTGCTAGAGATGGGAGGGCCCCTAGCAATCAGCCCCAGCATTTT. Its translation: CSARDGRAPSNQPQHF.

The chain joins TRBV5-1 to TRBJ2-3; 8 positions agree with TRBD1. The germline gives CDR1 SGHRS, CDR2 YFSETQ. V lost 7 bases to trimming and J lost 0 bases; unmatched junction nucleotides: 7. The CDR3 has 15 amino acids. The DNA of the CDR3 is TGCGCCAGCGGCGGACAGGGCCTTAGCACAGATACGCAGTATTTT. This codes for CASGGQGLSTDTQYF.

This clonotype has a count of ten or more. This chain connects TRBV20-1 to TRBJ2-3; TRBD2 matches 9 bases. Losses at the gene ends were 6 bases for V and 6 bases for J; bases not matched to a gene: 4. CDR1 DFQATT and CDR2 SNEGSKA come from the germline V gene (reference sequence). This CDR3 spans 12 amino acids. The CDR3, as DNA: TGCAGTGCGGCGGGGGGGTCCGATACGCAGTATTTT. Protein: CSAAGGSDTQYF.

This clonotype showed up many times. V usage is TRBV12-5 and J usage is TRBJ1-1, with D possibly matching TRBD1 (5 bases). Germline CDR1 LGHNT, CDR2 FRNRAP. The CDR3 is 13 residues long. V dropped 5 bases and J dropped 5 bases, with 12 bases sitting between them. The CDR3 protein is CASGVNEGTEAFF. CDR3 sequence (DNA): TGTGCTAGTGGTGTTAACGAGGGGACTGAAGCTTTCTTT.

This clonotype has just one count. One junction end disagrees with the germline gene, perhaps due to a read error. CDR3 nucleotide sequence: TGTGCCAGCACTATTCTAGCGGGAGGGACAGATACGCAGTGTTTT. Protein: CASTILAGGTDTQCF. The rearrangement joins TRBV7-2 to TRBJ2-3; 12 bases fit TRBD2. Germline CDR1 reads SGHTA; CDR2 reads FQGNSA. The CDR3 loop spans 15 amino acids. Based on the CDR3 plus reference TRBV7-2 and TRBJ2-3, the full variable domain is GAGVSQSPSNKVTEKGKDVELRCDPISGHTALYWYRQSLGQGLEFLIYFQGNSAPDKSGLPSDRFSAERTGGSVSTLTIQRTQQEDSAVYLCASTILAGGTDTQCFGPGTRLTVL.